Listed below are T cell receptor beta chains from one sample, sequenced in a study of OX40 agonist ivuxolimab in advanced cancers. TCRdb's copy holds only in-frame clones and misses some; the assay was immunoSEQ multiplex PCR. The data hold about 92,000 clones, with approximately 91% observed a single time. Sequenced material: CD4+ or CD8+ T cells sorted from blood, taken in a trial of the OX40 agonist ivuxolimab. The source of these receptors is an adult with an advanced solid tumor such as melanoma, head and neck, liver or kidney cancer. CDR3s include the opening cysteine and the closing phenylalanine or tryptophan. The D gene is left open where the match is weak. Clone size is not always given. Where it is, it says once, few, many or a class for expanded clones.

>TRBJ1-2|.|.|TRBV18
CASSPTAQSNYGYTF
TGTGCCAGCTCACCTACGGCCCAATCTAACTATGGCTACACCTTC
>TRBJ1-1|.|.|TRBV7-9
CASSSPPPSGTEAFF
TGTGCCAGCAGCTCCCCTCCCCCCAGTGGCACTGAAGCTTTCTTT
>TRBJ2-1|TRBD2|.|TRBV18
CASSLSLAGDNEQFF
TGTGCCAGCTCACTGTCACTAGCGGGAGACAATGAGCAGTTCTTC
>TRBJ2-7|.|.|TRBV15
CATSRDGGYYEQYF
TGTGCCACCAGCAGAGATGGGGGGTACTACGAGCAGTACTTC
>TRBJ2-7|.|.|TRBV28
CASSSGQRYEQYF
TGTGCCAGCAGTTCAGGACAGCGCTACGAGCAGTACTTC
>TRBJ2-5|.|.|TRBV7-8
CASSLALETQYF
TGTGCCAGCAGCTTAGCCCTCGAGACCCAGTACTTC
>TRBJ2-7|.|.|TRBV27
CASSSFGQREQYF
TGTGCCAGCAGTTCTTTCGGACAGAGGGAGCAGTACTTC
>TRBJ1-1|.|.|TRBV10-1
CASSAQGYTEAFF
TGCGCCAGCAGTGCACAGGGCTACACTGAAGCTTTCTTT
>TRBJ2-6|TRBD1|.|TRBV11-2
CASSSVGQGGANVLTF
TGTGCCAGCAGCTCCGTGGGACAGGGTGGGGCCAACGTCCTGACTTTC
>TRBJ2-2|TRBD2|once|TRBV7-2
CASSLVGLDTGELFF
TGTGCCAGCAGCTTAGTGGGACTAGACACCGGGGAGCTGTTTTTT
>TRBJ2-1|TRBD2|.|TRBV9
CASSVAPSGSLNEQFF
TGTGCCAGCAGCGTGGCTCCTAGCGGGAGCCTTAATGAGCAGTTCTTC
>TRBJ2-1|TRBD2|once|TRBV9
CASSGTRYREGHNEQFF
TGTGCCAGCAGCGGGACCCGCTACCGGGAGGGCCACAATGAGCAGTTCTTC
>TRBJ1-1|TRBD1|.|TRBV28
CASSLSDRAPEAFF
TGTGCCAGCAGTTTATCAGACAGGGCCCCTGAAGCTTTCTTT
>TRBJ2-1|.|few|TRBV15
CATSRTSISGTSSYNEQFF
TGTGCCACCAGCAGAACGAGTATTTCAGGGACAAGCTCCTACAATGAGCAGTTCTTC
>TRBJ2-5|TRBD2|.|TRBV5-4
CASSESSGQETQYF
TGTGCCAGCAGCGAATCTAGCGGTCAAGAGACCCAGTACTTC
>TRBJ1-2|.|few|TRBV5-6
CASSSIDSNYGYTF
TGTGCCAGCAGCTCAATCGACAGTAACTATGGCTACACCTTC
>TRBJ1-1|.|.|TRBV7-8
CASSSVGMNTEAFF
TGTGCCAGCAGCTCCGTGGGGATGAACACTGAAGCTTTCTTT
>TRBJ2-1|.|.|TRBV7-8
CASTRDGIGYNEQFF
TGTGCCAGCACTCGGGACGGGATAGGGTACAATGAGCAGTTCTTC
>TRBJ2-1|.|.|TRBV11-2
CASSPVRGSDEQFF
TGTGCCAGCAGCCCTGTTAGAGGGAGCGATGAGCAGTTCTTC
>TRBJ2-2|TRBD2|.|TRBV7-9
CASSLSSPSGTGELFF
TGTGCCAGCAGCTTATCCTCCCCTAGCGGAACCGGGGAGCTGTTTTTT